What follows is one T cell receptor beta chain and its context. Only in-frame clones appear in the TCRdb table, and some are missing; sequencing was by immunoSEQ multiplex PCR. Of 55,000 to 85,000 clones listed, 85% to 90% were seen once; the top ten hold under 20%. The CDR3 sequence is 13 residues long. The ends were cut back, 5 bases at V and 7 bases at J, with 11 bases in the middle. The data originate from a study of control samples from healthy donors and cancer patients. Sequencing used PBMCs. The chain has TRBV12-3 or TRBV12-4 and TRBJ2-2, with D perhaps matching TRBD1 or TRBD2 (5 bases each). This receptor was identified in a man aged 55 to 70 with lung cancer. The CDR3 DNA reads as TGTGCCAGCAGTCTACAGGCGGGCGGGGAGCTGTTTTTT. Its translation: CASSLQAGGELFF.